This T cell receptor beta chain was identified during a study of shared clonotypes between healthy human individuals. Study as a whole: Per-donor plates numbered three CD4 naive, three CD4 memory, two CD8 naive and one CD8 memory. Study results and caveats: Depth of sequencing was expected to influence donor clonotype sharing.

Profiling relied on immunoSEQ multiplex PCR, and the TCRdb table lists in-frame clones only, not all of them. The sample lists about 600,000 clones; nearly 97% were seen once. The germline CDR1 and CDR2 sequences are SGDLS and YYNGEE. Trimming stripped 0 bases from V and 1 base from J, with 4 bases between. The CDR3 has 13 residues. Comments on this clone: Its target is not known. The same CDR3 arises from other DNA sequences in this sample as well.

In the naive CD8 group, cells lacked CD45RO and were positively selected for CCR7, so terminally differentiated effector memory CD45RA+ cells were left out. V gene TRBV9 combines with J gene TRBJ1-1, with unresolved D. The clonotype was recovered from a woman aged 30 to 39 in good health. Sequencing was done on a sample of naive CD8+ T cells sorted from blood. CDR3 DNA: TGTGCCAGCAGCGTAGGCCCGAACACTGAAGCTTTCTTT. It codes for CASSVGPNTEAFF.